The clone carrying this T cell receptor beta chain has more than one count but fewer than ten. Assay: immunoSEQ multiplex PCR; the TCRdb copy retains only in-frame clones and omits some. The sample has about 94,000 clones, around 67% seen once. These data belong to a study of blood T cell repertoires in COVID-19. The sequenced sample was peripheral blood. This receptor was identified in a man aged 65 to 79 with COVID-19, enrolled during active disease.

The CDR3 here is CASSSKAGDHNEQFF. As DNA, the CDR3 is TGCGCCAGCAGCTCAAAAGCGGGAGACCACAATGAGCAGTTCTTC. The chain joins TRBV5-1 to TRBJ2-1, with TRBD2 matching 8 bases. In germline, CDR1 is SGHRS, CDR2 YFSETQ. The J segment lost 5 bases and the V segment lost 3 bases, leaving 7 bases of the junction unmatched. This CDR3 has 15 residues.